This TCR beta chain originates from a study of cytomegalovirus exposure and HLA in healthy donors. The sample holds a few counts of this clone. No antigen is known for it. Germline CDR1 SGHRS, CDR2 YFSETQ. Germline trimming cut 2 bases from V and 4 bases from J; bases unmatched to any gene: 2. This CDR3 region has 14 residues. PCR involved 60 Vbeta and 13 Jbeta primers. Sequencing used immunoSEQ multiplex PCR; TCRdb keeps in-frame clones, though not all of them. This sample yields roughly 160,000 clones, of which around four fifths are seen a single time; about 1.3% belongs to the top ten. Findings of the study overall: Trimming of TCR beta V- and J-genes showed a link, identified in a later analysis, to a missense DCLRE1C variant.

Sequences were obtained from PBMCs. The source is a man between 25 and 39 years old in good health and CMV-seronegative. The rearrangement joins TRBV5-1 to TRBJ1-3; 8 nucleotides align to TRBD1. The CDR3 coding sequence is TGCGCCAGCAGCTTTCGGACAGGGGGAAACACCATATATTTT. Translated, it gives CASSFRTGGNTIYF. The full variable domain, its missing parts supplied by reference TRBV5-1 and TRBJ1-3, is KAGVTQTPRYLIKTRGQQVTLSCSPISGHRSVSWYQQTPGQGLQFLFEYFSETQRNKGNFPGRFSGRQFSNSRSEMNVSTLELGDSALYLCASSFRTGGNTIYFGEGSWLTVV.